One sample yielded the 20 T cell receptor beta chains listed below, sequenced in a study of T cells after yellow fever vaccination. TCRdb re-derived calls from the 5' RACE reads in MiXCR, one entry per CDR3 protein. Of around 200,000 distinct CDR3 sequences listed, 9.5% to 12% are singletons. Here the sequenced sample was CD8+ T cells sorted from PBMCs, taken 15 days after the yellow fever booster vaccination. Receptors originate from a man in his late teens or twenties who received the YFV17D yellow fever vaccine.

The rearrangement uses TRBV4-3 and TRBJ2-7; either TRBD1 or TRBD2 may fit D (5 bases each). The CDR3 loop spans 15 amino acids. Between the trimmed V and J ends, which lost 0 bases and 5 bases, there was a span of 14 bases. Germline V CDR1 and CDR2: LGHNA, YSLEER. This chain's CDR3 is CASSQDYGDGNEQYF. The DNA for the CDR3 is TGCGCCAGCAGCCAAGACTACGGGGACGGGAACGAGCAGTACTTC.

This clonotype showed up just once. The V and J genes are TRBV19 and TRBJ1-2; D is perhaps TRBD1 (5 bases). There are 13 residues in the CDR3. The germline gives CDR1 LNHDA, CDR2 SQIVND (reference sequence). V dropped 4 bases and J dropped 5 bases, with 11 bases sitting between them. This CDR3 reads CASSTPGGYGYTF. In DNA form, the CDR3 reads TGTGCCAGTAGTACCCCGGGGGGGTATGGCTACACCTTC.

This chain links TRBV20-1 with TRBJ2-7, with TRBD2 matching 7 bases. Germline V lookup: CDR1 DFQATT, CDR2 SNEGSKA (reference sequence). This CDR3 region has 15 residues. J lost 2 bases, V lost 0 bases, and 7 bases had no gene match. The CDR3 DNA follows: TGCAGTGCTAGAGATCTGGGGGGGTCTCCCTACGAGCAGTACTTC. It codes for CSARDLGGSPYEQYF.

The genes are TRBV6-5 and TRBJ1-6; D perhaps matches TRBD1 (5 bases). The CDR3 contains 14 residues. V was cut by 0 bases and J by 9 bases, with 9 bases left in between. The V gene's germline CDR1 is MNHEY and CDR2 SVGAGI. CDR3 nucleotides: TGTGCCAGCAGTTACTCAGGGGAGGGTTCACCCCTCCACTTT. Residues: CASSYSGEGSPLHF.

With regard to this clonotype: A single base separates this from a much larger clone, so it may be a read error. The V call is TRBV7-3, the J call TRBJ2-5; D not certain. The CDR3 runs 11 residues. Germline CDR1 and CDR2: SGHTA and FQGTGA. V shed 1 base and J shed 3 bases, with 0 bases lying between them. CDR3 region: CASSLKETQYF. The CDR3, as DNA: TGTGCCAGCAGCTTAAAAGAGACCCAGTACTTC.

V gene TRBV11-3 combines with J gene TRBJ2-1; possibly TRBD1 for D (5 bases). V shed 6 bases and J shed 6 bases, with 15 bases lying between them. CDR3 size: 14 residues. Germline assignment: CDR1 SGHNT and CDR2 YENEEA. CDR3 loop: CASSFSGLANEQFF. CDR3 coding DNA: TGTGCCAGCAGTTTTTCAGGGTTGGCCAATGAGCAGTTCTTC. Using reference TRBV11-3 and TRBJ2-1 for the parts outside the CDR3, the full variable domain is EAGVVQSPRYKIIEKKQPVAFWCNPISGHNTLYWYLQNLGQGPELLIRYENEEAVDDSQLPKDRFSAERLKGVDSTLKIQPAELGDSAVYLCASSFSGLANEQFFGPGTRLTVL.

This clonotype was observed a few times. V gene TRBV29-1 combines with J gene TRBJ1-1, with D possibly being TRBD1 (5 bases). V lost 4 bases to trimming and J lost 7 bases, with 7 bases between them. CDR3 length: 10 residues. Germline CDR1 is SQVTM and CDR2 is ANQGSEA. The CDR3 spells CSVGDGEAFF. The CDR3 coding sequence is TGCAGCGTTGGGGACGGTGAAGCTTTCTTT. Full variable domain (missing parts from reference TRBV29-1 and TRBJ1-1): SAVISQKPSRDICQRGTSLTIQCQVDSQVTMMFWYRQQPGQSLTLIATANQGSEATYESGFVIDKFPISRPNLTFSTLTVSNMSPEDSSIYLCSVGDGEAFFGQGTRLTVV.

This clonotype was counted only a few times. The chain has TRBV13 and TRBJ1-6, with D possibly being TRBD1 (6 bases). The CDR3 is made up of 15 amino acids. Deletions cut 5 bases from V and 2 bases from J, with 10 bases between. Germline assignment: CDR1 PRHDT and CDR2 FYEKMQ (reference sequence). This CDR3 reads CASSIRGTYNSPLHF. In DNA form, the CDR3 reads TGTGCCAGCAGCATCAGGGGTACCTATAATTCACCCCTCCACTTT.

In this sample, this clonotype turned up many times. This chain joins TRBV6-5 and TRBJ2-2, with D unresolved. CDR1 and CDR2 (germline): MNHEY, SVGAGI. V shed 2 bases and J shed 0 bases, with 13 bases lying between them. The length of the CDR3 is 17 residues. The CDR3 bases are TGTGCCAGCAGTTACCGTATAGAGATCGCGAACACCGGGGAGCTGTTTTTT. Amino acid sequence: CASSYRIEIANTGELFF.

This clonotype was observed many times. The chain recombines TRBV7-2 with TRBJ1-1; D is uncertain. Germline V gene data show CDR1 as SGHTA and CDR2 as FQGNSA. The CDR3 runs 13 residues. Trimming stripped 1 base from V and 4 bases from J, with 7 bases between. CDR3 loop: CASSLEASTEAFF. The CDR3 nucleotides read TGTGCCAGCAGCTTAGAGGCGAGCACTGAAGCTTTCTTT.

This chain uses TRBV7-9 with TRBJ1-6, with a weak D call TRBD1 (5 bases). Germline V gives CDR1 SEHNR, CDR2 FQNEAQ (reference sequence). CDR3 size: 15 residues. V was clipped by 1 base and J by 6 bases, with 10 bases between them. This CDR3 is CASSLGGSANSPLHF. Written as DNA, the CDR3 is TGTGCCAGCAGCTTAGGGGGGAGTGCTAATTCACCCCTCCACTTT. The entire variable domain, with the rest obtained from reference TRBV7-9 and TRBJ1-6, is as follows: DTGVSQNPRHKITKRGQNVTFRCDPISEHNRLYWYRQTLGQGPEFLTYFQNEAQLEKSRLLSDRFSAERPKGSFSTLEIQRTEQGDSAMYLCASSLGGSANSPLHFGNGTRLTVT.

This clonotype was detected ten times or more. The rearrangement links TRBV5-1 to TRBJ2-1; 7 bases are shared with TRBD2. V trimming: 0 bases; J trimming: 6 bases; junction bases outside the gene matches: 0. The CDR3 is 13 amino acids. Germline assignment: CDR1 SGHRS and CDR2 YFSETQ. The CDR3 protein is CASSLAGGNEQFF. In nucleotides, the CDR3 is TGCGCCAGCAGCTTGGCGGGGGGCAATGAGCAGTTCTTC. The full variable domain, its missing parts supplied by reference TRBV5-1 and TRBJ2-1, is KAGVTQTPRYLIKTRGQQVTLSCSPISGHRSVSWYQQTPGQGLQFLFEYFSETQRNKGNFPGRFSGRQFSNSRSEMNVSTLELGDSALYLCASSLAGGNEQFFGPGTRLTVL.

The J gene is TRBJ2-1, the V gene TRBV7-6; tentatively, D is TRBD2 (6 bases). Per the germline V gene, CDR1 is SGHVS and CDR2 is FNYEAQ. V dropped 2 bases and J dropped 5 bases, with 22 bases sitting between them. The CDR3 consists of 18 residues. The DNA for the CDR3 is TGTGCCAGCAGCTTAAGGCCCCCTGGGACTCGGGTCGACAATGAGCAGTTCTTC. Protein sequence: CASSLRPPGTRVDNEQFF.

This clonotype showed up many times. The chain recombines TRBV6-6 with TRBJ2-2, with a possible D match to TRBD2 (6 bases). CDR3 length: 16 residues. The ends were cut back, 8 bases at V and 0 bases at J, with 16 bases in the middle. Germline assignment: CDR1 MNHNY and CDR2 SVGAGI (reference sequence). In nucleotides, the CDR3 is TGTGCCAGCTCTGCGGGGCTTACCGCGAACACCGGGGAGCTGTTTTTT. Encoded protein: CASSAGLTANTGELFF.

The gene calls are TRBV27 and TRBJ1-2; no firm D call. V was trimmed by 0 bases and J by 4 bases, leaving 9 bases between them. The germline CDR1 and CDR2 sequences are MNHEY and SMNVEV (reference sequence). CDR3 length: 14 residues. CDR3 loop: CASSLSAGGYGYTF. CDR3 bases: TGTGCCAGCAGTTTATCGGCGGGCGGCTATGGCTACACCTTC.

This clonotype was seen more than once but under ten times. The gene calls are TRBV2 and TRBJ1-1; TRBD1 might be the D (5 bases). Germline-derived CDR1 and CDR2 are SNHLY and FYNNEI. There are 15 residues in the CDR3. Trimming took off 0 bases at V and 5 bases at J, with 13 bases between the two ends. The CDR3: CASSEARGVETEAFF. CDR3 coding DNA: TGTGCCAGCAGTGAAGCCCGGGGGGTCGAAACTGAAGCTTTCTTT.

This chain joins TRBV12-3 or TRBV12-4 and TRBJ2-1; D is unresolved. V was clipped by 6 bases and J by 2 bases, with 11 bases between them. The CDR3 sequence is 14 residues long. The CDR3 DNA follows: TGTGCCAGCAGCTTGGTTGGAGCCTACAATGAGCAGTTCTTC. The encoded protein is CASSLVGAYNEQFF.

This clonotype was seen a handful of times. The V call is TRBV11-2, the J call TRBJ2-2; 10 nucleotides match TRBD2. V lost 0 bases and J lost 1; bases outside the gene matches: 5. CDR1 is SGHAT and CDR2 is FQNNGV in the germline V gene. The length of the CDR3 is 18 residues. The CDR3 DNA reads as TGTGCCAGCAGCTTAGATCTCGTAGCGGGGGGGAACACCGGGGAGCTGTTTTTT. Translation gives CASSLDLVAGGNTGELFF.

This clonotype has only a few counts. In DNA form, the CDR3 reads TGTGCCAGCAGTCCCCGGACAGGGGCAGTGTGGGAGACCCAGTACTTC. This translates into CASSPRTGAVWETQYF. The rearrangement joins TRBV6-2 or TRBV6-3 to TRBJ2-5; TRBD1 matches 9 bases. The germline V gene encodes CDR1 MNHEY and CDR2 SVGEGT. The CDR3 runs 16 residues. V lost 5 bases to trimming and J lost 5 bases; unmatched junction nucleotides: 12.

The V call is TRBV7-3, the J call TRBJ2-2; 7 bases map to TRBD1. The CDR3 contains 15 residues. CDR1 SGHTA and CDR2 FQGTGA come from the germline V gene. The ends lost 5 bases at V and 6 bases at J; junction bases unmatched: 9. The CDR3 is CASSPRTGESGELFF. The CDR3 DNA reads TGTGCCAGCAGCCCCCGGACAGGAGAGTCCGGGGAGCTGTTTTTT.